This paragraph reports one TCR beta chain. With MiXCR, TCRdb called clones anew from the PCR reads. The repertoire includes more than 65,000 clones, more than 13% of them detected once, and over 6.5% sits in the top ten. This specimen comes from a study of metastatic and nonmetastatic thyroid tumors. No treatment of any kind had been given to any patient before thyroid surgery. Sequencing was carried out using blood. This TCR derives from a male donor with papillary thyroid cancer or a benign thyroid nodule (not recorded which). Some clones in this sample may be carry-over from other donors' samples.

The CDR3 region is CSGLVAAELENEQFF. The CDR3 DNA follows: TGCAGCGGGCTCGTTGCGGCTGAGCTTGAAAATGAGCAGTTCTTC. This chain uses TRBV20-1 with TRBJ2-1, with unresolved D. Germline V CDR1 and CDR2: DFQATT, SNEGSKA (reference sequence). The CDR3 is 15 residues long.